The 3 T cell receptor beta chains below come from one sample, sequenced in a study of T cell clones after liver transplantation. Repertoires were generated with immunoSEQ multiplex PCR, while TCRdb's copy carries only in-frame clones and drops some. The profile shows over 50,000 clones, approximately 88% of them singletons. The sample here was CD4+ T cells from blood, taken before liver transplant. These TCRs come from a human donor who received a liver transplant.

The chain employs TRBV6-1 and TRBJ2-5; tentative D call: TRBD2 (6 bases). In germline, CDR1 is MNHNS, CDR2 SASEGT. The CDR3 runs 13 residues. The V end lost 8 bases, the J end lost 4 bases, and 14 bases lay between the germline ends. In DNA, the CDR3 is TGTGCCAGCGGAGGGACTTGGGGAGAGACCCAGTACTTC. It is translated as CASGGTWGETQYF.

This clone was seen a single time. This chain links TRBV18 with TRBJ1-5; D is ambiguous. Trimming took off 2 bases at V and 10 bases at J, with 12 bases between the two ends. The CDR3 spans 13 residues. Per the germline V gene, CDR1 is KGHSH and CDR2 is LQKENI. In DNA, the CDR3 is TGTGCCAGCTCACCAGCCCACTCGGGACCCCAGCATTTT. Translated, it gives CASSPAHSGPQHF.

The chain links TRBV4-3 to TRBJ2-7; D ambiguous. The CDR3 is 14 amino acids. Germline loops: CDR1 LGHNA, CDR2 YSLEER. V shed 1 base and J shed 6 bases, with 13 bases lying between them. CDR3 protein: CASSQGFGVREQYF. CDR3 bases: TGCGCCAGCAGCCAAGGGTTTGGGGTTCGCGAGCAGTACTTC.